This T cell receptor beta chain was documented in a study of blood T cell repertoires in COVID-19. As for the study in general: Samples taken during acute and convalescent COVID-19 were collected in the United States, Italy and Spain. From T cells, B-cell-depleted T cells, or PBMCs came the material, which was cDNA or gDNA.

After removal of 4 bases from V and 3 bases from J, the junction contained 0 bases not matched to a gene. The germline V gene has CDR1 SGHRS and CDR2 YFSETQ. CDR3 size: 13 residues. Authors' analysis steps: Amplifying reference gene primers gave estimates of nucleated cell counts. TCRdb's copy holds only in-frame clones and misses some; the assay was immunoSEQ multiplex PCR. V and J calls and clone size are those listed in that table; D and trimming were worked out from the DNA. The sample carries roughly 330,000 clones, roughly 88% recorded once. This rearrangement joins TRBV5-1 to TRBJ1-2; TRBD1 matches at 10 bases. The clonotype was recovered from a woman in her forties or fifties with active or convalescent COVID-19. The sequenced material came from peripheral blood. The CDR3 coding sequence is TGCGCCAGCAGCGGGACAGGGGACTATGGCTACACCTTC. Translating gives CASSGTGDYGYTF.